The 5 T cell receptor beta chains listed next were all sequenced from one sample in a study of chemoradiotherapy in HPV16-positive cancers. Method: immunoSEQ multiplex PCR; TCRdb's copy keeps in-frame clones and lacks some. The sample contains 5,900 or so clones, roughly 80% of which appear only once. Sequencing was performed on tumor tissue, taken from a patient who underwent chemoradiotherapy. The source is a human donor with HPV-associated anogenital cancer.

The chain joins TRBV10-3 to TRBJ1-4; D gene uncertain. The CDR3 is 17 amino acids. The germline gives CDR1 ENHRY, CDR2 SYGVKD. V dropped 2 bases and J dropped 3 bases, with 16 bases sitting between them. This CDR3 reads CAISEGKSGESNEKLFF. The CDR3 bases are TGTGCCATCAGTGAGGGGAAGTCGGGTGAATCTAATGAAAAACTGTTTTTT.

This chain joins TRBV7-7 and TRBJ2-1; TRBD2 matches at 7 bases. The CDR3 is 15 residues long. The V gene's germline CDR1 is SSHAT and CDR2 FNYEAQ (reference sequence). The V segment lost 5 bases and the J segment 3 bases; nucleotides outside the gene matches: 7. The CDR3 coding sequence is TGTGCCAGCAGCCCCCTCGGGGGGAACTACAATGAGCAGTTCTTC. Translation: CASSPLGGNYNEQFF.

The gene calls are TRBV6-5 and TRBJ1-6; D gene unclear. Germline CDR1 and CDR2: MNHEY and SVGAGI. V lost 5 bases and J 5 bases, leaving 13 bases between the germline ends. The CDR3 has 15 amino acids. The DNA of the CDR3 is TGTGCCAGCAGTGGCAATCCCACCGATAATTCACCCCTCCACTTT. This codes for CASSGNPTDNSPLHF.

This sequence joins TRBV7-9 and TRBJ2-2, with 7 bases fitting TRBD1. Germline V lookup: CDR1 SEHNR, CDR2 FQNEAQ (reference sequence). CDR3 length equals 15 residues. Unmatched junction bases numbered 4, after V lost 5 bases and J lost 1 base. The CDR3 coding sequence is TGTGCCAGCAGCCTGGGACAGATGAACACCGGGGAGCTGTTTTTT. Protein product: CASSLGQMNTGELFF. Full variable domain (outside the CDR3, taken from reference TRBV7-9 and TRBJ2-2): DTGVSQNPRHKITKRGQNVTFRCDPISEHNRLYWYRQTLGQGPEFLTYFQNEAQLEKSRLLSDRFSAERPKGSFSTLEIQRTEQGDSAMYLCASSLGQMNTGELFFGEGSRLTVL.

The V and J genes are TRBV7-2 and TRBJ1-3; the D is unclear. V gave up 2 bases and J gave up 2 bases, with 4 bases separating them. Germline-derived CDR1 and CDR2 are SGHTA and FQGNSA. This CDR3 has 13 residues. CDR3 sequence reads: CASSLTPGNTIYF. CDR3 DNA sequence: TGTGCCAGCAGCTTAACCCCTGGAAACACCATATATTTT.